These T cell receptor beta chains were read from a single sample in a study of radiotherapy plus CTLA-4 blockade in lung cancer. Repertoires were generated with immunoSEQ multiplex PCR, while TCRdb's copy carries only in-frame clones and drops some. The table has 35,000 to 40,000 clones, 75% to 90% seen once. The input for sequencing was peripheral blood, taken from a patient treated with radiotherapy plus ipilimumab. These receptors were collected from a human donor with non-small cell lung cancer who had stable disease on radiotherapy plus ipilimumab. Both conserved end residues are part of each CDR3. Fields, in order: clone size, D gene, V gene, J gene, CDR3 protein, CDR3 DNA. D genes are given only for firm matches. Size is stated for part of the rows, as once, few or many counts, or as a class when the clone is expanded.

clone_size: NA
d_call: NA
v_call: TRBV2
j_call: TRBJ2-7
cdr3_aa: CASSLDSYEQYF
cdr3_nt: TGTGCCAGCAGTCTCGACAGCTACGAGCAGTACTTC

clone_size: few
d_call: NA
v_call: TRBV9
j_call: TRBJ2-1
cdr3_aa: CASSVFDYSYNEQFF
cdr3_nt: TGTGCCAGCAGCGTTTTCGACTACTCCTACAATGAGCAGTTCTTC

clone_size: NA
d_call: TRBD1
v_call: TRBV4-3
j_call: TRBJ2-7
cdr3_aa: CASSQATGSEQYF
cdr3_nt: TGCGCCAGCAGCCAAGCGACAGGGAGCGAGCAGTACTTC

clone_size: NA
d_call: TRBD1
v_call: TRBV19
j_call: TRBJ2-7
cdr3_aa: CASSINRGSYEQYF
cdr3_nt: TGTGCCAGTAGTATAAACAGGGGCTCCTACGAGCAGTACTTC

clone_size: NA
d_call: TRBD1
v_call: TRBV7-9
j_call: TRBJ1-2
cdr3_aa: CASSLLGTGFGYTF
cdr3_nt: TGTGCCAGCAGTCTACTAGGGACAGGGTTTGGCTACACCTTC

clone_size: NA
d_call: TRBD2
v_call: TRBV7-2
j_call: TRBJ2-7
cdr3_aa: CASSWGGGTSGSEQYF
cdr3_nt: TGTGCCAGCAGCTGGGGTGGTGGGACTAGCGGTTCCGAGCAGTACTTC

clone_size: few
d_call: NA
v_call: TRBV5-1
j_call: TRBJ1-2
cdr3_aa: CASSRQDWDGYTF
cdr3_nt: TGCGCCAGCAGCCGACAGGACTGGGATGGCTACACCTTC

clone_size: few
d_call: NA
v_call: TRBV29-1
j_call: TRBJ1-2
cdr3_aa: CSVEGGGGYGYTF
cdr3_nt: TGCAGCGTGGAAGGGGGGGGCGGCTATGGCTACACCTTC

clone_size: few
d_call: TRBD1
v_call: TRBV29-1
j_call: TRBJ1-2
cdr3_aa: CSVERGQTVSF
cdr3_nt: TGCAGCGTTGAAAGGGGACAGACGGTCTCCTTC

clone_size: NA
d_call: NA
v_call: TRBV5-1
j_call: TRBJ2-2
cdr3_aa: CASSFRFSRENTGELFF
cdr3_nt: TGCGCCAGCAGCTTCAGGTTCTCGCGGGAGAACACCGGGGAGCTGTTTTTT

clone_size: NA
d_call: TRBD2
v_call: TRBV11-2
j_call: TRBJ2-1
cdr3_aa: CASSLSRRESYNEQFF
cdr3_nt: TGTGCCAGCAGCTTATCTCGGCGGGAGTCGTACAATGAGCAGTTCTTC

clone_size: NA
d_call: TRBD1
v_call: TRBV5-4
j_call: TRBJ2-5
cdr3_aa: CASSRGTGGAETQYF
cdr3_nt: TGTGCCAGCAGCCGAGGGACAGGGGGCGCAGAGACCCAGTACTTC

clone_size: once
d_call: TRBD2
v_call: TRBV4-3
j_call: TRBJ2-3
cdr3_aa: CASSQDTVGLAVTDTQYF
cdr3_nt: TGCGCCAGCAGCCAAGATACAGTAGGACTAGCGGTCACAGATACGCAGTATTTT

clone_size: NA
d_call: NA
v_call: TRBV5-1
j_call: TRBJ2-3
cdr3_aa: CASSLGDRSPYHTQYF
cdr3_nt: TGCGCCAGCAGCTTGGGAGACAGAAGCCCTTATCATACGCAGTATTTT

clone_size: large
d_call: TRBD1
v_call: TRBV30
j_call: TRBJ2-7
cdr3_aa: CAWSGGRQGVHEQYF
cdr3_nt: TGTGCCTGGAGCGGCGGTCGACAGGGGGTCCACGAGCAGTACTTC

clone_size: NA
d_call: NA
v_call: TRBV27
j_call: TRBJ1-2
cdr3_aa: CASSLGTRPYGYTF
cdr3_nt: TGTGCCAGCAGTTTAGGGACACGCCCCTATGGCTACACCTTC

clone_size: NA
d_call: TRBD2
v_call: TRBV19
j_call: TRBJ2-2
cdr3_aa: CASSTAGLAVNTGELFF
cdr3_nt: TGTGCCAGTAGTACGGCAGGACTAGCCGTGAACACCGGGGAGCTGTTTTTT

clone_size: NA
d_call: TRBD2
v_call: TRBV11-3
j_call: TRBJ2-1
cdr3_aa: CASSPGLAGGYEQFF
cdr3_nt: TGTGCCAGCAGCCCGGGACTAGCGGGAGGGTATGAGCAGTTCTTC

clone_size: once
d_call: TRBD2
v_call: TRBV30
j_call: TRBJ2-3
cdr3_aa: CAWGLAGPDTQYF
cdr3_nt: TGTGCCTGGGGACTAGCGGGACCAGATACGCAGTATTTT

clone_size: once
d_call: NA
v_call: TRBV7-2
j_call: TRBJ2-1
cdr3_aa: CASSFREQFF
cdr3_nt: TGTGCCAGCAGCTTCAGAGAGCAGTTCTTC

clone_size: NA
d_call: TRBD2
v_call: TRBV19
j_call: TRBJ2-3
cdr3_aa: CASSIVVTGTSGSFSDTQYF
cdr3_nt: TGTGCCAGTAGTATTGTAGTGACCGGGACTAGCGGGAGTTTCTCAGATACGCAGTATTTT

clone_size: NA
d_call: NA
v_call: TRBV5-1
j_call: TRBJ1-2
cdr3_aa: CASSETANYGYTF
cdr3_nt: TGCGCCAGCAGCGAGACAGCTAACTATGGCTACACCTTC

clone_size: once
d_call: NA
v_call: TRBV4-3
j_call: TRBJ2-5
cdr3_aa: CASSQGRGGQETQYF
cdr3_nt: TGCGCCAGCAGCCAAGGGAGGGGGGGCCAAGAGACCCAGTACTTC

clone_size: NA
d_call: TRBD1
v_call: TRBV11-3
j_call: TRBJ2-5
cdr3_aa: CASSPGQGQETQYF
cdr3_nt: TGTGCCAGCAGCCCGGGACAGGGCCAAGAGACCCAGTACTTC

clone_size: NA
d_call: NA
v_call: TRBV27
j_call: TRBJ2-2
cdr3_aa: CASSWAPYRELFF
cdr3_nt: TGTGCCAGCAGTTGGGCCCCTTACCGGGAGCTGTTTTTT

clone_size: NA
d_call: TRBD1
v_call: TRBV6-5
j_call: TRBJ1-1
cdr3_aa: CASNNRGGNTEAFF
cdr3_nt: TGTGCCAGCAACAACAGGGGAGGGAACACTGAAGCTTTCTTT

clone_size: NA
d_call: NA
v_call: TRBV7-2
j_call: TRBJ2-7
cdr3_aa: CASSLYGGMSYEQYF
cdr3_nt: TGTGCCAGCAGCTTATACGGGGGTATGTCCTACGAGCAGTACTTC

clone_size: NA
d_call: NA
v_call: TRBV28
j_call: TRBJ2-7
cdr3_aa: CASSLVAFSYEQYF
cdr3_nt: TGTGCCAGCAGTTTAGTAGCATTCTCCTACGAGCAGTACTTC

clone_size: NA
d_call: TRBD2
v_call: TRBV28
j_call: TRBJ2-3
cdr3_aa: CASSRRLAITDTQYF
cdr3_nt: TGTGCCAGCAGTCGAAGACTAGCGATCACAGATACGCAGTATTTT

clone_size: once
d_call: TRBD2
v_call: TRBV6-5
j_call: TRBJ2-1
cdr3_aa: CASSPTAGGRNEQFF
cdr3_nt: TGTGCCAGCAGTCCTACGGCGGGAGGGCGCAATGAGCAGTTCTTC

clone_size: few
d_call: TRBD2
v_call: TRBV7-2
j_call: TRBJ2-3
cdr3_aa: CASSLGTSGRPHF
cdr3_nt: TGTGCCAGCAGCCTCGGGACTAGCGGGAGGCCACATTTT

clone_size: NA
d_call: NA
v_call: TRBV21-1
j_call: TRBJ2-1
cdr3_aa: CASSNRAGRDYNEQFF
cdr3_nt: TGTGCCAGCAGCAATAGAGCGGGGAGGGACTACAATGAGCAGTTCTTC

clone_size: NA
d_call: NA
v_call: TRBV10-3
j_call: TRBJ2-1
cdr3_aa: CAISDPEGRFEQFF
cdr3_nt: TGTGCCATCAGTGACCCGGAGGGGCGGTTTGAGCAGTTCTTC

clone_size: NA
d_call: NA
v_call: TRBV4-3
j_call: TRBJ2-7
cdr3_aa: CASSQGRYRAEQYF
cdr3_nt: TGCGCCAGCAGCCAAGGTAGATACAGGGCCGAGCAGTACTTC

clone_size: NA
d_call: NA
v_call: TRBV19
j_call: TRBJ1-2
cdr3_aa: CASSMDSLNYGYTF
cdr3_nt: TGTGCCAGTAGTATGGACAGCCTTAACTATGGCTACACCTTC